The clone carrying this T cell receptor (beta chain) was counted between two and nine times. This sample is drawn from a study of blood T cell repertoires in COVID-19. On the study more broadly: Sources were T cells, B-cell-depleted T cells, or PBMCs; the material itself was cDNA or gDNA.

Method: immunoSEQ multiplex PCR; TCRdb's copy keeps in-frame clones and lacks some. The data show approximately 90,000 clones, roughly 87% seen once. CDR3 length equals 13 residues. Germline-derived CDR1 and CDR2 are SGHVS and FQNEAQ. V lost 3 bases and J 5 bases, leaving 9 bases between the germline ends. The J gene is TRBJ2-3, the V gene TRBV7-8; D uncertain. The receptor comes from a man aged 60 to 69 with acute or convalescent COVID-19. Source material: peripheral blood. The CDR3 DNA sequence: TGTGCCAGCAGCTTGAGCCGGGTAGATACGCAGTATTTT. Translating it yields CASSLSRVDTQYF.